The T cell receptor beta chain described here comes from a study of blood T cell repertoires in COVID-19. In the study overall: The samples span acute and convalescent COVID-19 from the United States, Italy and Spain. Sample material is recorded as cDNA or gDNA derived from T cells, B-cell-depleted T cells, or PBMCs.

Sequencing used immunoSEQ multiplex PCR; TCRdb keeps in-frame clones, though not all of them. The sample comprises about 110,000 clones, approximately 89% of which are singletons, and roughly 6.6% rests with the top ten. Sequencing was performed on peripheral blood. The sequence was obtained from a man in his forties or fifties with active or convalescent COVID-19.

The CDR3 spells CASSYGVSVYKETQYF. As DNA, the CDR3 is TGTGCCAGCAGTTACGGGGTTAGCGTTTATAAGGAGACCCAGTACTTC. The chain joins TRBV6-2 or TRBV6-3 to TRBJ2-5; D might be TRBD2 (5 bases). The CDR3 runs to 16 residues. Trimming pared 2 bases from V and 5 bases from J, leaving 18 bases between. From germline, CDR1 is MNHEY and CDR2 SVGEGT.